This entry concerns a single TCR beta chain. What it binds is not known. This sample is drawn from a study of T cell responses to AZD1222 COVID-19 vaccine. About the research overall: Analysis merged second doses at about 4 or about 12 weeks. General observations from the study: With two AZD1222 doses given, Spike-specific TCR breadth and depth both rose.

Assay: immunoSEQ multiplex PCR; the TCRdb copy retains only in-frame clones and omits some. The data contain more than 90,000 clones, roughly 86% of them singletons. Sequencing used peripheral blood, obtained on day 0 of AZD1222 vaccination. This receptor was taken from an adult in good health.

Here the CDR3 DNA reads TGTGCCACCAGTGACTTTAATAGCAATCAGCCCCAGCATTTT. Its protein product is CATSDFNSNQPQHF. The chain is built from TRBV24-1 and TRBJ1-5; D is undetermined. Trimming stripped 4 bases from V and 0 bases from J, with 6 bases between. This CDR3 region has 14 residues. Germline lookup yields CDR1 KGHDR and CDR2 SFDVKD.